This TCR beta chain was profiled in a study of monozygotic twins with cystic fibrosis. Turning to the study itself: With about 16 PCR cycles, barcoded libraries came from about 3.2 micrograms of fragmented DNA.

J gave up 6 bases and V 6 bases, and 2 bases lay outside the gene matches. The CDR3 has 14 residues. CDR1 MNHNS and CDR2 SASEGT come from the germline V gene. The protocol was immunoSEQ multiplex PCR, while the TCRdb copy is restricted to in-frame clones and leaves out a portion. The sample shows 10,000 to 15,000 clones, roughly 85% of them seen only once. This clone was detected only a few times. The chain recombines TRBV6-1 with TRBJ1-6, with 10 bases fitting TRBD1. Source material: blood. This receptor was taken from a man aged 18 to 35 with cystic fibrosis. CDR3 in DNA: TGTGCCAGCAGCTGGGACAGGGGTAATTCACCCCTCCACTTT. Its protein product is CASSWDRGNSPLHF.